This T cell receptor (beta chain) derives from a study of blood T cell repertoires in COVID-19. As processed by the authors: Amplification of reference gene primers was used by the study to estimate nucleated cell counts. Using immunoSEQ multiplex PCR, the repertoire was profiled, and TCRdb retains in-frame clones only, with some absent. V, J and clone size are those of that table, while D and trimming were read from the DNA. The repertoire holds some 80,000 clones, with 75% to 90% as singletons. V was trimmed by 4 bases and J by 0 bases, leaving 16 bases between them. The CDR3 spans 17 residues. CDR1 and CDR2 (germline): MDHEN, SYDVKM.

This chain connects TRBV28 to TRBJ1-5, with D possibly TRBD1 on 6 matching bases. Sequencing was carried out using peripheral blood. This clonotype was obtained from a human donor in a cohort sampled during active COVID-19. Here the CDR3 reads CASSSKEGQYSNQPQHF. CDR3 in DNA: TGTGCCAGCAGTTCTAAGGAAGGACAGTATAGCAATCAGCCCCAGCATTTT.